The clone carrying this T cell receptor (beta chain) was seen a handful of times. Both iRepertoire HTBI primers and Arm-PCR of CDR3 regions were used to build the TCR beta libraries. TCRdb recomputed calls from the multiplex PCR reads with MiXCR, one row per CDR3 protein. The table has about 610,000 distinct CDR3 sequences, around 15% seen once. Time point given: newly diagnosed GD, antithyroid drugs for less than 3 months. Isolated PBMC RNA provided the starting material for the TCR library. Trimming removed 3 bases at V and 7 bases at J, with 16 bases between. In germline, CDR1 is MGHRA, CDR2 YSYEKL. CDR3 length: 15 amino acids. This record comes from a study of regulatory T cells in long-lasting Graves disease. These records were also assigned to another study, of T cells in Graves' hyperthyroidism and ophthalmopathy. That work adds: Ophthalmopathy stood apart from stable hyperthyroidism in a 13 V-J model.

The clonotype was recovered from a man in his late teens or twenties with Graves disease. The rearrangement joins TRBV4-1 to TRBJ1-5, with D tentatively TRBD1 (5 bases). The source was peripheral blood mononuclear cells (PBMCs), collected at new diagnosis, from a patient treated with antithyroid drugs. The CDR3 loop reads CASSHPGRGGQPQHF. The CDR3 region has the DNA TGCGCCAGCAGCCATCCTGGGAGGGGTGGCCAGCCCCAGCATTTT.